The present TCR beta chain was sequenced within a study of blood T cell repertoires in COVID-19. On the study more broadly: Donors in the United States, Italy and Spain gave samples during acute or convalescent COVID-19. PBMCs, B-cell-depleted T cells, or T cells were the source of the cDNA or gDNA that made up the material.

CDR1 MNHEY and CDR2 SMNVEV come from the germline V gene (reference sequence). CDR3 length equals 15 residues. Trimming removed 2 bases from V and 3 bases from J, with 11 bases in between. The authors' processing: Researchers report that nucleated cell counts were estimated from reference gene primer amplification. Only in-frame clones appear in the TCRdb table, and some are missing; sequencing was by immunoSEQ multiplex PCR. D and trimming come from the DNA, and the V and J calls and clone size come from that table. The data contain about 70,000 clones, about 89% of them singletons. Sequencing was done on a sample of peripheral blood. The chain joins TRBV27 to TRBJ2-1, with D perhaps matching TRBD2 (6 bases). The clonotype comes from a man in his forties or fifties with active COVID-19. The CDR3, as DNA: TGTGCCAGCAGTTTACTGGGACTGAACTACAATGAGCAGTTCTTC. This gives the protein CASSLLGLNYNEQFF.